This paragraph reports one TCR beta chain. The CDR3 consists of 14 residues. V was trimmed by 3 bases and J by 6 bases, leaving 15 bases between them. The germline gives CDR1 MDHEN, CDR2 SYDVKM. Under the authors' procedure: Amplified reference gene primers provided the basis for estimating nucleated cell counts. Assay: immunoSEQ multiplex PCR; the TCRdb copy retains only in-frame clones and omits some. V and J calls and clone size are given by that table; D and trimming were obtained from the DNA. The data show 200,000 to 250,000 clones, about 76% seen once. This sample was taken from a study of blood T cell repertoires in COVID-19. Looking at the study overall: PBMCs, B-cell-depleted T cells, or T cells were the source of the cDNA or gDNA that made up the material.

The sequenced sample consisted of PBMCs or T cells enriched from blood (not recorded which). The receptor was derived from a woman between 50 and 59 years old with acute COVID-19. V usage is TRBV28 and J usage is TRBJ2-7; maybe TRBD2 (6 bases). DNA for the CDR3: TGTGCCAGCAGTTTTGGGGGGACCCCCCTCGAGCAGTACTTC. Translation: CASSFGGTPLEQYF.